These 22 T cell receptor beta chains share one sample of origin, sequenced in a study of T cell repertoires in ileal Crohn's disease (dated by TCRdb to between 2019 and 2020). Libraries were constructed by the immunoSEQ multiplex PCR assay. This is the immuneACCESS table as TCRdb keeps it, with only in-frame sequences that have V and J called. A part of the clones is gone; compared with another copy, unresolved V genes explain less than half, and the rest is unexplained. The sample table records roughly 60,000 clones; 85% to 90% of these occur just once. 2% to 2.5% of the sample rests with the top ten. The sample's time point label is to be understood as: neoterminal ileum biopsy at postoperative endoscopy, about 6 months after surgery. Specimen: ileal tissue. These receptors originate from an adult with Crohn's disease.

The genes are TRBV28 and TRBJ1-5; D ambiguous. CDR3 length equals 14 residues. Germline V gene sequence: CDR1 MDHEN, CDR2 SYDVKM. Trimming left V 2 bases short and J 6 bases short, with 11 bases between. CDR3 coding DNA: TGTGCCAGCAGTTTAACGTTGGAGCTTCAGCCCCAGCATTTT. Encoded protein: CASSLTLELQPQHF. Full variable domain (outside the CDR3, taken from reference TRBV28 and TRBJ1-5): DVKVTQSSRYLVKRTGEKVFLECVQDMDHENMFWYRQDPGLGLRLIYFSYDVKMKEKGDIPEGYSVSREKKERFSLILESASTNQTSMYLCASSLTLELQPQHFGDGTRLSIL.

The chain carries TRBV7-2 and TRBJ2-2; D may be TRBD1 (7 bases). With 5 bases removed from V and 7 bases from J, the gap between germline ends came to 17 bases. The CDR3 is 15 amino acids. Germline CDR1 is SGHTA and CDR2 is FQGNSA. DNA of the CDR3: TGTGCCAGCAGCCCTTCACGACAGGGAGGCGGGGAGCTGTTTTTT. Translation: CASSPSRQGGGELFF.

In its sample, this clone was seen once. The chain recombines TRBV29-1 with TRBJ2-2, with D maybe TRBD1 (5 bases). The V and J ends lost 4 bases and 0 bases respectively, with 12 bases between them. The germline V gene has CDR1 SQVTM and CDR2 ANQGSEA. This CDR3 is built from 15 residues. The chain's CDR3 is CSVGGHNSNTGELFF. The CDR3 DNA sequence: TGCAGCGTTGGCGGACACAATTCGAACACCGGGGAGCTGTTTTTT.

The V and J genes are TRBV28 and TRBJ2-5, with 10 bases that match TRBD2. CDR1 is MDHEN and CDR2 is SYDVKM in the germline V gene. CDR3 size: 13 residues. Losses at the gene ends were 6 bases for V and 5 bases for J; bases not matched to a gene: 3. The CDR3 protein is CASSSGLAETQYF. The CDR3 nucleotides are TGTGCCAGCAGCTCGGGACTAGCGGAGACCCAGTACTTC.

This chain uses TRBV7-9 with TRBJ1-5; D is uncertain. V was cut by 4 bases and J by 4 bases, with 8 bases left in between. The CDR3 totals 13 residues. Germline assignment: CDR1 SEHNR and CDR2 FQNEAQ (reference sequence). CDR3 DNA sequence: TGTGCCAGCAGCTCCGAGGGAAATCAGCCCCAGCATTTT. Encoded protein: CASSSEGNQPQHF.

The J gene is TRBJ1-5, the V gene TRBV15; D is undetermined. The CDR3 loop spans 15 amino acids. In germline, CDR1 is LNHNV, CDR2 YYDKDF (reference sequence). V lost 0 bases and J 4 bases, leaving 10 bases between the germline ends. CDR3 in amino acids: CATSRDLRENQPQHF. CDR3 nucleotides: TGTGCCACCAGCAGAGATTTACGGGAAAATCAGCCCCAGCATTTT.

The V call is TRBV9, the J call TRBJ1-1; D is unresolved. This CDR3 comprises 14 residues. Germline CDR1 SGDLS, CDR2 YYNGEE. V was trimmed by 6 bases and J by 3 bases, leaving 15 bases between them. The CDR3 region has the DNA TGTGCCAGCACCCCCCGAGTGGAGGACACTGAAGCTTTCTTT. The encoded protein is CASTPRVEDTEAFF. Combining the CDR3 with reference TRBV9 and TRBJ1-1 gives the whole variable domain DSGVTQTPKHLITATGQRVTLRCSPRSGDLSVYWYQQSLDQGLQFLIQYYNGEERAKGNILERFSAQQFPDLHSELNLSSLELGDSALYFCASTPRVEDTEAFFGQGTRLTVV.

This clone was found a few times. The chain is built from TRBV7-2 and TRBJ1-3; D call uncertain. Deletions cut 5 bases from V and 4 bases from J, with 9 bases between. From germline, CDR1 is SGHTA and CDR2 FQGNSA. CDR3 length equals 13 residues. The CDR3 sequence is CASSPTGGNTIYF. The CDR3 nucleotides read TGTGCCAGCAGCCCGACCGGGGGAAACACCATATATTTT.

J is TRBJ1-3 and V is TRBV9; D unresolved. Between the trimmed V and J ends, which lost 6 bases and 8 bases, there was a span of 18 bases. Germline V gene data show CDR1 as SGDLS and CDR2 as YYNGEE. This CDR3 has 14 amino acids. CDR3 in DNA: TGTGCCAGCACCTTAGACCGGCGCGCGGACACCATATATTTT. This encodes CASTLDRRADTIYF.

The chain combines TRBV5-1 with TRBJ1-1, with a weak D call TRBD1 (5 bases). Germline V gene sequence: CDR1 SGHRS, CDR2 YFSETQ. CDR3 length: 12 residues. The ends were cut back, 0 bases at V and 11 bases at J, with 11 bases in the middle. The CDR3 DNA sequence: TGCGCCAGCAGCTTGGCCTGGGGCGCGGCTTTCTTT. It yields the protein CASSLAWGAAFF.

The chain joins TRBV14 to TRBJ1-2; TRBD1 agrees at 7 bases. V shed 5 bases and J 2 bases; nucleotides not matched to a gene: 2. Germline V CDR1 and CDR2: SGHDN, FVKESK. The CDR3 has 13 residues. The CDR3 is CASSETGNYGYTF. CDR3 in DNA: TGTGCCAGCAGCGAGACAGGGAACTATGGCTACACCTTC.

CDR3: CASSLPSSGGAAKETQYF. The CDR3 DNA sequence: TGCGCCAGCAGCTTGCCGTCTAGCGGGGGGGCCGCCAAAGAGACCCAGTACTTC. V usage is TRBV5-1 and J usage is TRBJ2-5; TRBD2 agrees at 12 bases. Germline V gives CDR1 SGHRS, CDR2 YFSETQ. CDR3 length equals 18 residues. With V trimmed by 1 base and J by 3 bases, 10 bases remained unmatched.

V gene TRBV6-1 combines with J gene TRBJ2-7, with 9 bases lining up with TRBD1. Germline V gene data show CDR1 as MNHNS and CDR2 as SASEGT. The CDR3 is 15 residues long. The J segment lost 5 bases and the V segment lost 4 bases, leaving 9 bases of the junction unmatched. As DNA, the CDR3 is TGTGCCAGCAGTGCCCGGGACAGGGTGTCCGACGAGCAGTACGTC. Translated: CASSARDRVSDEQYV.

This rearrangement joins TRBV5-4 to TRBJ2-1, with D hard to call. V was cut by 2 bases and J by 3 bases, with 6 bases left in between. Germline V gives CDR1 SGHNT, CDR2 YYREEE (reference sequence). The CDR3 loop spans 13 amino acids. The CDR3 region has the DNA TGTGCCAGCAGCTTACAAAACTACAATGAGCAGTTCTTC. Translated, it gives CASSLQNYNEQFF.

As DNA, the CDR3 is TGTGCCAGCAGCGTAGGGACAGGGGAGGGCACAGATACGCAGTATTTT. This gives the protein CASSVGTGEGTDTQYF. The chain couples TRBV9 to TRBJ2-3; TRBD1 matches at 9 bases. The CDR3 contains 16 residues. Looked up from germline, CDR1 is SGDLS and CDR2 is YYNGEE. J gave up 1 base and V 0 bases, and 3 bases lay outside the gene matches.

The chain couples TRBV18 to TRBJ2-7; TRBD1 is a possible D gene (5 bases). Trimming removed 4 bases from V and 4 bases from J, with 17 bases in between. Germline V gene lookup returns CDR1 KGHSH and CDR2 LQKENI. The CDR3 length is 15 residues. CDR3: CASSLTGDRVYEQYF. The CDR3 region has the DNA TGTGCCAGCTCACTTACGGGCGACAGAGTTTACGAGCAGTACTTC. Complete variable domain (other parts from reference TRBV18 and TRBJ2-7): NAGVMQNPRHLVRRRGQEARLRCSPMKGHSHVYWYRQLPEEGLKFMVYLQKENIIDESGMPKERFSAEFPKEGPSILRIQQVVRGDSAAYFCASSLTGDRVYEQYFGPGTRLTVT.

The count of this clone is one. The chain joins TRBV10-3 to TRBJ2-3; TRBD1 matches 12 bases. With V trimmed by 8 bases and J by 6 bases, 3 bases remained unmatched. The CDR3 is 13 residues long. Germline CDR1 is ENHRY and CDR2 is SYGVKD. The CDR3 region is CAIGTGGIDTQYF. CDR3 coding DNA: TGTGCCATCGGGACAGGGGGCATCGATACGCAGTATTTT.

The J gene is TRBJ2-7, the V gene TRBV28; perhaps TRBD2 as D (5 bases). The CDR3 covers 14 residues. Germline loops: CDR1 MDHEN, CDR2 SYDVKM. With 4 bases removed from V and 5 bases from J, the gap between germline ends came to 15 bases. The CDR3 bases are TGTGCCAGCAGTTCTCCGACTAAGTGGCACGAGCAGTACTTC. Protein: CASSSPTKWHEQYF.

A single count supports this clone. An end of the junction does not agree with germline; a read error may underlie this. The rearrangement links TRBV9 to TRBJ2-2; 9 positions agree with TRBD2. The CDR3 consists of 20 residues. Germline V gene data show CDR1 as SGDLS and CDR2 as YYNGEE. The CDR3 region is CASSSGKALLAGVNTGELFF. CDR3 DNA: TGTGCCAGCAGCAGCGGCAAGGCATTATTAGCGGGAGTCAACACCGGGGAGCTGTTTTTC. The whole variable domain, filled in from reference TRBV9 and TRBJ2-2, reads DSGVTQTPKHLITATGQRVTLRCSPRSGDLSVYWYQQSLDQGLQFLIQYYNGEERAKGNILERFSAQQFPDLHSELNLSSLELGDSALYFCASSSGKALLAGVNTGELFFGEGSRLTVL.

This chain links TRBV19 with TRBJ1-3, with D uncertain. The CDR3 runs to 14 residues. In germline, CDR1 is LNHDA, CDR2 SQIVND (reference sequence). Trimming shortened V by 7 bases and J by 1 base, and 11 bases separated the two germline ends. The CDR3 loop is CASTRGGSGNTIYF. In DNA, the CDR3 is TGTGCCAGTACCCGAGGCGGTTCTGGAAACACCATATATTTT.

The rearrangement links TRBV2 to TRBJ2-1, with D possibly matching TRBD2 (6 bases). CDR1 and CDR2 from the germline V gene are SNHLY and FYNNEI. V was clipped by 7 bases and J by 9 bases, with 19 bases between them. The CDR3 is 14 amino acids. The CDR3: CASIGGVSQTEQFF. CDR3 sequence (DNA): TGTGCCAGCATAGGAGGGGTCAGTCAAACTGAGCAGTTCTTC.

This chain connects TRBV4-1 to TRBJ1-1; possible D gene TRBD1, 5 bases. CDR1 is MGHRA and CDR2 is YSYEKL in the germline V gene. V lost 3 bases to trimming and J lost 3 bases, with 23 bases between them. The CDR3 runs 18 residues. The CDR3 sequence: CASSQGRGGWVQDTEAFF. The CDR3 DNA sequence: TGCGCCAGCAGCCAGGGTAGGGGAGGTTGGGTTCAGGACACTGAAGCTTTCTTT.